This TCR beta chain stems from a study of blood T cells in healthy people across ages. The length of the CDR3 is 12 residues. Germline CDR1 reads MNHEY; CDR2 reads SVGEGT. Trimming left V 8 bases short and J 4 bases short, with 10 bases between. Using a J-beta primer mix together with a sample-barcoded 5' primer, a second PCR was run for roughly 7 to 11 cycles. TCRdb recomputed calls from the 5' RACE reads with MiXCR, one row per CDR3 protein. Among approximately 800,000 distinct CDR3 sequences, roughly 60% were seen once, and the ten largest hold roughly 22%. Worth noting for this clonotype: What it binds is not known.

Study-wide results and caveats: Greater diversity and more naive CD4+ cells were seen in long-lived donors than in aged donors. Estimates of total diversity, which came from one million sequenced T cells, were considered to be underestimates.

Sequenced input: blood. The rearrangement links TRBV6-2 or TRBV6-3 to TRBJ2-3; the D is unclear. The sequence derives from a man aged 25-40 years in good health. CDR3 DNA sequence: TGTGCCAGCGGTTCTTTGTCAGATACGCAGTATTTT. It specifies CASGSLSDTQYF.